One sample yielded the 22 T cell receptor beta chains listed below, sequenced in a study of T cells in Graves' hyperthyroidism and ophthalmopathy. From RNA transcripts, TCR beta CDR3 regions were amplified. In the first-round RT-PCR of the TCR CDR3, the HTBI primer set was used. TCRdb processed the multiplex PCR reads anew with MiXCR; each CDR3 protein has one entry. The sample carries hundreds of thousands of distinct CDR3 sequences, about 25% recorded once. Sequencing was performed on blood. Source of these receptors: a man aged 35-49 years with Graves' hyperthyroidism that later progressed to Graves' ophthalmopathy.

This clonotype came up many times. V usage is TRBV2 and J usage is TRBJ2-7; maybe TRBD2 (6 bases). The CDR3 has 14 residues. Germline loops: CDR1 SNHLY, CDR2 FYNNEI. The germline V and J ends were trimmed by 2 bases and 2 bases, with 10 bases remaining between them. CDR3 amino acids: CASSERGTTYEQYF. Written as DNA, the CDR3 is TGTGCCAGCAGTGAACGCGGGACGACCTACGAGCAGTACTTC.

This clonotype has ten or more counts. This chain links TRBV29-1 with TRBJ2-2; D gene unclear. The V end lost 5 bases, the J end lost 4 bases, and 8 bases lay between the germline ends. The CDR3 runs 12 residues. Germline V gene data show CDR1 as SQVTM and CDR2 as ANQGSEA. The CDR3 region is CSVRVPTGELFF. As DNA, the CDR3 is TGCAGCGTTAGGGTCCCCACCGGGGAGCTGTTTTTT.

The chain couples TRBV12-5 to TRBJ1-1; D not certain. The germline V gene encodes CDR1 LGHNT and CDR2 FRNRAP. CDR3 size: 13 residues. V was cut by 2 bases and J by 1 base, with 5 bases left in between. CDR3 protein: CASGLRENTEAFF. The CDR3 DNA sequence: TGTGCTAGTGGTTTGAGAGAGAACACTGAAGCTTTCTTT.

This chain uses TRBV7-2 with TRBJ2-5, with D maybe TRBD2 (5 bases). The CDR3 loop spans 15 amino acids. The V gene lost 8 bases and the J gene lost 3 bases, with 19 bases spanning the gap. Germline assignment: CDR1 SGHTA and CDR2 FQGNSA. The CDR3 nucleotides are TGTGCCAGCGGGGTTTACGGCGGGTCCGAAGAGACCCAGTACTTC. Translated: CASGVYGGSEETQYF. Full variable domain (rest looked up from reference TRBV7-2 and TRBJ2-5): GAGVSQSPSNKVTEKGKDVELRCDPISGHTALYWYRQSLGQGLEFLIYFQGNSAPDKSGLPSDRFSAERTGGSVSTLTIQRTQQEDSAVYLCASGVYGGSEETQYFGPGTRLLVL.

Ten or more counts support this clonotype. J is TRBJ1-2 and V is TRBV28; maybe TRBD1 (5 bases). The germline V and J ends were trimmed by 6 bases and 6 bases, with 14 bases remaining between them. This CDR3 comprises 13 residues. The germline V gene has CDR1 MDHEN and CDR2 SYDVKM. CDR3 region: CASRAGNGDGYTF. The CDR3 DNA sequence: TGTGCCAGCAGAGCAGGGAACGGAGATGGCTACACCTTC.

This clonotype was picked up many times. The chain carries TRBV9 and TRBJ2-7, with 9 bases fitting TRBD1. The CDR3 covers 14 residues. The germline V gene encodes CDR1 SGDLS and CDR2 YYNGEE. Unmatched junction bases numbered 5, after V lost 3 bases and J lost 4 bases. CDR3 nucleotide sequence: TGTGCCAGCAGCGCGGGACAGGGACATTACGAGCAGTACTTC. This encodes CASSAGQGHYEQYF.

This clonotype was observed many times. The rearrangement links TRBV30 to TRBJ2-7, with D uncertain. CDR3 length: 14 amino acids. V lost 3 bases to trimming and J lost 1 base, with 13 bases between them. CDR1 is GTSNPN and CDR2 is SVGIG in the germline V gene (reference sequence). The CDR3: CAWRATKDSYEQYF. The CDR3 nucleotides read TGTGCCTGGAGGGCCACAAAAGATTCCTACGAGCAGTACTTC.

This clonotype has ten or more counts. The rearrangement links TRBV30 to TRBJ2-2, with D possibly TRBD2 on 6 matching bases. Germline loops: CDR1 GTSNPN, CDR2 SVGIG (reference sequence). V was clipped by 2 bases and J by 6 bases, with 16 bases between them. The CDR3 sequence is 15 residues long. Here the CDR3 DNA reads TGTGCCTGGAGTATGATAACGACTAGTTCCGGGGAGCTGTTTTTT. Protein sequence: CAWSMITTSSGELFF.

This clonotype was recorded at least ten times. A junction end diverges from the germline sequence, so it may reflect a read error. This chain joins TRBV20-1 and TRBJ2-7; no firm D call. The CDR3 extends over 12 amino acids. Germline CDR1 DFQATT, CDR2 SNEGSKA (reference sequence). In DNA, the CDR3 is TGCAGTGCTAGAGATCTGGATACTGGTTCCCTCTTC. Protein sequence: CSARDLDTGSLF.

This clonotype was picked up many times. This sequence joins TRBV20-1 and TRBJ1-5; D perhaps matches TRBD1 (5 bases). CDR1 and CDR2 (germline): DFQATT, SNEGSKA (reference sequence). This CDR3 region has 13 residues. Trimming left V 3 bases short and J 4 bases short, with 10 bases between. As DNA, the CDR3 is TGCAGTGCTAGGACAGATCCAAATCAGCCCCAGCATTTT. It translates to CSARTDPNQPQHF.

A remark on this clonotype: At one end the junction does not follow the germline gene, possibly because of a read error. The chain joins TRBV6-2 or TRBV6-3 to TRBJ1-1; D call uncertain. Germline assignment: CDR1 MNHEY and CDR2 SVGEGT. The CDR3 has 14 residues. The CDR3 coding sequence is TGTGCCAGCACCTGGACGGCGCGGAACGCTGAAGCTTTCTTT. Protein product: CASTWTARNAEAFF.

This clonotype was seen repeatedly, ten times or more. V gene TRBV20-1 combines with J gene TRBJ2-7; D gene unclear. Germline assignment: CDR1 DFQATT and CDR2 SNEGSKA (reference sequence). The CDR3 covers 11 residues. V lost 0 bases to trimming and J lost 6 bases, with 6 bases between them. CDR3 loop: CSARDTGEQYF. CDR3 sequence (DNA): TGCAGTGCTAGAGATACCGGCGAGCAGTACTTC.

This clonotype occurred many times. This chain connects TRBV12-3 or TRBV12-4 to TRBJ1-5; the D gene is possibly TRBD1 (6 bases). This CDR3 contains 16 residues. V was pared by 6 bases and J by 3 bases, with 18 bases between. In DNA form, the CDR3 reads TGTGCCAGCAGCCTGGGGGGCAGGGCAAACAATCAGCCCCAGCATTTT. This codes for CASSLGGRANNQPQHF.

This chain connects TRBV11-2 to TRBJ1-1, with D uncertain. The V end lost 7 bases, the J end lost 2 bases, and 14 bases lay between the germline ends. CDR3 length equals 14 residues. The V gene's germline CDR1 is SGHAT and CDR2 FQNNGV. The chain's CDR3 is CASIPPDLNTEAFF. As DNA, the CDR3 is TGTGCCAGCATCCCCCCGGACCTTAACACTGAAGCTTTCTTT.

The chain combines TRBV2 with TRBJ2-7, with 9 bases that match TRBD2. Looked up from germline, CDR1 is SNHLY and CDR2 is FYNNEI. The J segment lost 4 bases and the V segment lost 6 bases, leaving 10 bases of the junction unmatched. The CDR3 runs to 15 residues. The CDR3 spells CASSPTGTSRYEQYF. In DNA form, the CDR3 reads TGTGCCAGCAGCCCCACCGGGACTAGCAGATACGAGCAGTACTTC.

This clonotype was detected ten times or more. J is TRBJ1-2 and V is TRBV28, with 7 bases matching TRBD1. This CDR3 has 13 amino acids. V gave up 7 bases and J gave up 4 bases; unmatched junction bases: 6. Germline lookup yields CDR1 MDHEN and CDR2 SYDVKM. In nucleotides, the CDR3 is TGTGCCAGCACCATAACAGGGGCCTATGGCTACACCTTC. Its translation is CASTITGAYGYTF.

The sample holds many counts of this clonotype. CDR3 sequence: CASTADRTGGQPQHF. CDR3 nucleotide sequence: TGTGCCAGTACAGCCGACCGGACAGGGGGCCAGCCCCAGCATTTT. V and J are TRBV19 and TRBJ1-5; 11 bases line up with TRBD1. The CDR3 extends over 15 amino acids. CDR1 and CDR2 from the germline V gene are LNHDA and SQIVND (reference sequence). V lost 7 bases to trimming and J lost 7 bases; unmatched junction nucleotides: 9.

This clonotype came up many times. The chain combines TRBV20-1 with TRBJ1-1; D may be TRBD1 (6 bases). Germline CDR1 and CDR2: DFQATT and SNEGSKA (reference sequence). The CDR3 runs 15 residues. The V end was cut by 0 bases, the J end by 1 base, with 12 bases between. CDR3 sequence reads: CSARDHQGQNTEAFF. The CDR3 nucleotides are TGCAGTGCTAGAGATCACCAGGGACAGAACACTGAAGCTTTCTTT.

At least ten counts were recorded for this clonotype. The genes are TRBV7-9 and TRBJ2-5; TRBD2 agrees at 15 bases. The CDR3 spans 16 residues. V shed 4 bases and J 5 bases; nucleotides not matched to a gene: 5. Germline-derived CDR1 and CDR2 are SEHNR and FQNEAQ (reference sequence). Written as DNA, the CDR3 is TGTGCCAGCAGCTCAAAAGGACTAGCGGGAGGGGAGACCCAGTACTTC. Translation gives CASSSKGLAGGETQYF.

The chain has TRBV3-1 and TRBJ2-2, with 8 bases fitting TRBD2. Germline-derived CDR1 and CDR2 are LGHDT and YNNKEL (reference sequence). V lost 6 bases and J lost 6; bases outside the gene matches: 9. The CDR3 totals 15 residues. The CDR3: CASRQTSEGSGELFF. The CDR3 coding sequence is TGTGCCAGCAGACAGACTAGCGAGGGATCCGGGGAGCTGTTTTTT. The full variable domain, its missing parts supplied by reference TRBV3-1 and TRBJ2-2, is DTAVSQTPKYLVTQMGNDKSIKCEQNLGHDTMYWYKQDSKKFLKIMFSYNNKELIINETVPNRFSPKSPDKAHLNLHINSLELGDSAVYFCASRQTSEGSGELFFGEGSRLTVL.

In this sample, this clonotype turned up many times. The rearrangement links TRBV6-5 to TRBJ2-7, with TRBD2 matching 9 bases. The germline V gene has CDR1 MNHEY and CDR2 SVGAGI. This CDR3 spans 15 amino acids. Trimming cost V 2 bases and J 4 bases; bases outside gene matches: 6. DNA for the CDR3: TGTGCCAGCAGTTACCTTGCGGGAGGGTTTTACGAGCAGTACTTC. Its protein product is CASSYLAGGFYEQYF.

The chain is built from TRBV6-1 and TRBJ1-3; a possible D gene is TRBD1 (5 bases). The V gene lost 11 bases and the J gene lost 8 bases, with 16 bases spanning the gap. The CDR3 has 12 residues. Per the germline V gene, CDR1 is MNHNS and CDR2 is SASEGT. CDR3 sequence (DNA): TGTGCCGCGGGGGAGGAGTCGGACACCATATATTTT. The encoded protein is CAAGEESDTIYF.